The rows below give T cell receptor beta chains drawn from one sample of a study of T cell clonotyping in hematopoietic cell transplantation. Clones were read by immunoSEQ multiplex PCR, and TCRdb kept only the in-frame ones, dropping some. The sample shows about 27,000 clones, 60% to 75% of them seen only once. The sequenced sample was peripheral blood mononuclear cells, obtained before stem cell transplant. These receptors were taken from a middle-aged man with myelodysplastic syndrome. Some clones in this sample may be carry-over from other donors' samples. The CDR3 runs from the conserved cysteine through the conserved F or W. Fields, in order: J gene, V gene, D gene, clone size, CDR3 protein, CDR3 DNA. A D gene is named only where the DNA matches it firmly. Clone size is stated in some rows and not others, as once, few, many or a class when expanded.

J: TRBJ1-2; V: TRBV29-1; D: TRBD1; size: .; CDR3: CSVEVGQAPGGYTF; DNA: TGCAGCGTTGAAGTGGGACAGGCGCCTGGTGGCTACACCTTC
J: TRBJ2-7; V: TRBV29-1; D: .; size: .; CDR3: CSVEDGQTSYEQYF; DNA: TGCAGCGTTGAAGACGGACAGACCTCCTACGAGCAGTACTTC
J: TRBJ2-7; V: TRBV5-1; D: .; size: once; CDR3: CASSPAGRVYEQYF; DNA: TGCGCCAGCAGCCCTGCCGGCAGGGTCTACGAGCAGTACTTC
J: TRBJ1-3; V: TRBV30; D: .; size: .; CDR3: CAWSGGLGLSSGNTIYF; DNA: TGTGCCTGGAGTGGGGGGCTGGGACTCAGCTCTGGAAACACCATATATTTT
J: TRBJ2-5; V: TRBV4-1; D: .; size: .; CDR3: CASRSGAYQETQYF; DNA: TGCGCCAGCAGGTCCGGAGCCTACCAAGAGACCCAGTACTTC
J: TRBJ2-7; V: TRBV4-1; D: TRBD2; size: few; CDR3: CASSQDRTSGYRSYEQYF; DNA: TGCGCCAGCAGCCAAGACCGGACTAGCGGGTATAGGTCCTACGAGCAGTACTTC
J: TRBJ2-7; V: TRBV2; D: TRBD2; size: .; CDR3: CASSEGGSSYEQYF; DNA: TGTGCCAGCAGTGAGGGCGGGAGCTCCTACGAGCAGTACTTC
J: TRBJ2-7; V: TRBV29-1; D: TRBD1; size: .; CDR3: CSVGTGVGYEQYF; DNA: TGCAGCGTGGGGACAGGGGTTGGATACGAGCAGTACTTC
J: TRBJ1-2; V: TRBV2; D: .; size: .; CDR3: CASSDGVYGYTF; DNA: TGTGCCAGCAGTGATGGGGTTTATGGCTACACCTTC
J: TRBJ2-7; V: TRBV6-5; D: .; size: .; CDR3: CASSPGSNNYEQYF; DNA: TGTGCCAGCAGCCCGGGGAGTAATAACTACGAGCAGTACTTC
J: TRBJ1-3; V: TRBV10-3; D: TRBD1; size: .; CDR3: CAISGQTGNTGNTIYF; DNA: TGTGCCATCAGTGGACAGACAGGGAACACTGGAAACACCATATATTTT
J: TRBJ2-7; V: TRBV5-6; D: .; size: .; CDR3: CASSLGGHYEQYF; DNA: TGTGCCAGCAGCTTGGGCGGTCACTACGAGCAGTACTTC
J: TRBJ2-1; V: TRBV30; D: .; size: .; CDR3: CACPTTEQFF; DNA: TGTGCCTGTCCGACTACCGAGCAGTTCTTC